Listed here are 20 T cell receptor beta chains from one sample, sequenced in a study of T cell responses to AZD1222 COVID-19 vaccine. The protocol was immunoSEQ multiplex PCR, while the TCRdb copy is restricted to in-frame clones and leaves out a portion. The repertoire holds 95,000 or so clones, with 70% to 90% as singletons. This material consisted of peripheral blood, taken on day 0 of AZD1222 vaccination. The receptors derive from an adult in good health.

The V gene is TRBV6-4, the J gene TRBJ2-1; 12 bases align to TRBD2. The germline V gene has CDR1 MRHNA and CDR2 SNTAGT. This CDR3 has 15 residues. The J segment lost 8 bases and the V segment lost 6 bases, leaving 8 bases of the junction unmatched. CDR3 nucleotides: TGTGCCAGCAGAGTTCTAGCGGGGGGGCGCGATGAGCAGTTCTTC. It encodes CASRVLAGGRDEQFF.

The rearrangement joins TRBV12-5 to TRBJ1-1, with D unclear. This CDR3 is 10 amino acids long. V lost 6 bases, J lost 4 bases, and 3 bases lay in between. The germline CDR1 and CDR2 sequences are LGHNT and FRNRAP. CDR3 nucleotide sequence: TGTGCTAGTGGGGGCACTGAAGCTTTCTTT. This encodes CASGGTEAFF.

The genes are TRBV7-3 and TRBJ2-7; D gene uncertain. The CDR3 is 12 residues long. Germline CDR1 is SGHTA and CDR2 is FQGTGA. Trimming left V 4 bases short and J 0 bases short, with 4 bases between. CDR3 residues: CASSSLSYEQYF. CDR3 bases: TGTGCCAGCAGCTCCCTCTCCTACGAGCAGTACTTC.

The CDR3 nucleotides read TGTGCCAGCAGCCAAGTGGGGCGGGGGTACGAGCAGTTCTTC. This sequence encodes CASSQVGRGYEQFF. The chain links TRBV3-1 (or the pseudogene TRBV3-2) to TRBJ2-1, with 7 bases identical to TRBD2. CDR1 and CDR2 from the germline V gene are LGHDT and YNNKEL (reference sequence). The CDR3 totals 14 residues. Trimming removed 1 base from V and 10 bases from J; junction bases left unmatched: 7.

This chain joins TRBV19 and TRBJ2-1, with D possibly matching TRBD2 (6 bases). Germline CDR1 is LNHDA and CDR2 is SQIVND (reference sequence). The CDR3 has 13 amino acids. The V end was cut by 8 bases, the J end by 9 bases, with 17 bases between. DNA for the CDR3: TGTGCCAGTGAGGGACTTGACACGTCTGAGCAGTTCTTC. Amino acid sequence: CASEGLDTSEQFF. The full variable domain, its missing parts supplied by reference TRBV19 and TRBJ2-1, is DGGITQSPKYLFRKEGQNVTLSCEQNLNHDAMYWYRQDPGQGLRLIYYSQIVNDFQKGDIAEGYSVSREKKESFPLTVTSAQKNPTAFYLCASEGLDTSEQFFGPGTRLTVL.

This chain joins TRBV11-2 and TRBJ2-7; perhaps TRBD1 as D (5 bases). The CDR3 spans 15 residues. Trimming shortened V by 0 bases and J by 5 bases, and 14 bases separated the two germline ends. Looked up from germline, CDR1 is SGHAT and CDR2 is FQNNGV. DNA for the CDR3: TGTGCCAGCAGCTTAGATCCAGGGCCAATTGACGAGCAGTACTTC. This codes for CASSLDPGPIDEQYF.

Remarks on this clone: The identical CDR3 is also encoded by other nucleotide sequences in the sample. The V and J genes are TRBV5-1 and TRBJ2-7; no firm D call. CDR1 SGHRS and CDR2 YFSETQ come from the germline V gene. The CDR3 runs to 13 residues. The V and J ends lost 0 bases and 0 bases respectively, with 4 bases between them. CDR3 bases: TGCGCCAGCAGCTTGGAAGGCTCCTACGAGCAGTACTTC. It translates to CASSLEGSYEQYF.

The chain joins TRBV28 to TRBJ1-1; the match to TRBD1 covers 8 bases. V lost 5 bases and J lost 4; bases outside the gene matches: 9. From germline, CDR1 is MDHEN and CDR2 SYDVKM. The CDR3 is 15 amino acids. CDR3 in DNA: TGTGCCAGCAGTCCACGGACAGGGCCGAGCACTGAAGCTTTCTTT. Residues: CASSPRTGPSTEAFF.

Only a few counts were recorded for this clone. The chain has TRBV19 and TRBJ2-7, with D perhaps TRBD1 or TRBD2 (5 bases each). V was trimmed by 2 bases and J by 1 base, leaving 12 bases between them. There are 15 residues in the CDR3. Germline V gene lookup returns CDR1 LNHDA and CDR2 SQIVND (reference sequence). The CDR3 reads CASSITGGMSYEQYF. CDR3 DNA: TGTGCCAGTAGTATAACAGGAGGAATGTCCTACGAGCAGTACTTC.

CDR3 sequence reads: CASSLSGATNEKLFF. In nucleotides, the CDR3 is TGTGCCAGCAGTTTAAGTGGGGCAACTAATGAAAAACTGTTTTTT. V gene TRBV28 combines with J gene TRBJ1-4, with no clear D. This CDR3 spans 15 amino acids. CDR1 is MDHEN and CDR2 is SYDVKM in the germline V gene. The V end was cut by 2 bases, the J end by 0 bases, with 7 bases between.

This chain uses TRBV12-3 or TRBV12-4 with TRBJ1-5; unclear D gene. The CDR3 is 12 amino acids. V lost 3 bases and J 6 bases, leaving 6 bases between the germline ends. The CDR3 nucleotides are TGTGCCAGCAGTTTCCAGAGTCAGCCCCAGCATTTT. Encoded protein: CASSFQSQPQHF.

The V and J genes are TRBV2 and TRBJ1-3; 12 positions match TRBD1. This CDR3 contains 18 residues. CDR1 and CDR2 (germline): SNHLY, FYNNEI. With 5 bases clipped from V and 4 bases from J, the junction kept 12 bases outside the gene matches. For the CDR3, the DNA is TGTGCCAGCAGTACCTGGGAGGGACAGGGGGCTGTCGGAAACACCATATATTTT. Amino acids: CASSTWEGQGAVGNTIYF.

The CDR3 loop reads CASSLDQGGINQPQHF. The DNA of the CDR3 is TGTGCCAGCAGCTTAGACCAGGGGGGGATCAATCAGCCCCAGCATTTT. The V and J genes are TRBV7-2 and TRBJ1-5, with 7 bases matching TRBD1. The CDR3 consists of 16 residues. J gave up 3 bases and V 1 base, and 6 bases lay outside the gene matches. Germline V gene data show CDR1 as SGHTA and CDR2 as FQGNSA.

CDR3 nucleotide sequence: TGTGCCAGCAGTTTCGCCAGACAGCGCCAAGGGGAAAAACTGTTTTTT. Protein product: CASSFARQRQGEKLFF. The chain has TRBV6-5 and TRBJ1-4; maybe TRBD1 (5 bases). This CDR3 comprises 16 residues. Looked up from germline, CDR1 is MNHEY and CDR2 is SVGAGI. The V end was cut by 4 bases, the J end by 8 bases, with 20 bases between.

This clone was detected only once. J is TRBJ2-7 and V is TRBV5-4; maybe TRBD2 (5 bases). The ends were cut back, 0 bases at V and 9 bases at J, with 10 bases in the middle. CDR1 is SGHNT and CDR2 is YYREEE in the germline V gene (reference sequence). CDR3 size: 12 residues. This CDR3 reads CASSLGGNPQYF. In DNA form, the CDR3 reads TGTGCCAGCAGCTTGGGAGGGAACCCGCAGTACTTC.

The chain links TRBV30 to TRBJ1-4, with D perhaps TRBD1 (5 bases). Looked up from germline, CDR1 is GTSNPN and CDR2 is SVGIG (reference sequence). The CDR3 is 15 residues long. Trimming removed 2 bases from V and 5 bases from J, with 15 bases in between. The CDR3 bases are TGTGCCTGGAGTCAATCCGACAGCCAAAATGAAAAACTGTTTTTT. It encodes CAWSQSDSQNEKLFF.

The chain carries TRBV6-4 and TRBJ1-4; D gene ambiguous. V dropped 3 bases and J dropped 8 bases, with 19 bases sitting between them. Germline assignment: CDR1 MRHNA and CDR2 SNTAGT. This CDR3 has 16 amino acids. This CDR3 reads CASSEEAGLPGEKLFF. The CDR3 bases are TGTGCCAGCAGTGAAGAGGCAGGTCTACCGGGGGAAAAACTGTTTTTT.

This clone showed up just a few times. The CDR3, as DNA: TGCGCCAGCAGCCAAGGTCTAGCGGGGGACCAAGAGACCCAGTACTTC. Residues: CASSQGLAGDQETQYF. V is TRBV4-3 and J is TRBJ2-5, with TRBD2 matching over 10 bases. Losses at the gene ends were 1 base for V and 0 bases for J; bases not matched to a gene: 2. This CDR3 comprises 16 residues. The germline V gene has CDR1 LGHNA and CDR2 YSLEER.

CDR3 loop: CASSLEWGTAFYEQYF. The CDR3 coding sequence is TGCGCCAGCAGCTTGGAATGGGGGACAGCCTTTTACGAGCAGTACTTC. The chain recombines TRBV5-1 with TRBJ2-7, with TRBD1 matching 7 bases. Germline CDR1 and CDR2: SGHRS and YFSETQ. This CDR3 comprises 16 residues. The V gene end was trimmed by 0 bases and the J gene end by 4 bases; junction bases not matched to a gene: 10.

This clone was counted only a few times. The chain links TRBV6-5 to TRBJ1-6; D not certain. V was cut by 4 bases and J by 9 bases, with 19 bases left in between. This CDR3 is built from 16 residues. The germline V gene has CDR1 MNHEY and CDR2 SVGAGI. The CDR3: CASSSNSRARGSPLHF. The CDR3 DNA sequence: TGTGCCAGCAGTTCAAATTCCCGGGCCAGAGGTTCACCCCTCCACTTT.